This TCR beta chain was retrieved from a study of technical replicates of blood from several donors. V lost 5 bases and J 12 bases, leaving 14 bases between the germline ends. The CDR3 runs to 12 residues. The germline CDR1 and CDR2 sequences are SGHTA and FQGNSA. Sequenced by immunoSEQ multiplex PCR; TCRdb stores in-frame clones only, minus some. The top ten hold less than 0.2% of the sample, which has approximately 75,000 clones, 95% to 97% seen once. The rearrangement joins TRBV7-2 to TRBJ2-1; D not resolved. The origin of this receptor is a human donor in good health. What was sequenced was T cells isolated from PBMCs. CDR3 sequence: CASSPRRQVQFF. Written as DNA, the CDR3 is TGTGCCAGCAGCCCCCGACGCCAGGTGCAGTTCTTC.